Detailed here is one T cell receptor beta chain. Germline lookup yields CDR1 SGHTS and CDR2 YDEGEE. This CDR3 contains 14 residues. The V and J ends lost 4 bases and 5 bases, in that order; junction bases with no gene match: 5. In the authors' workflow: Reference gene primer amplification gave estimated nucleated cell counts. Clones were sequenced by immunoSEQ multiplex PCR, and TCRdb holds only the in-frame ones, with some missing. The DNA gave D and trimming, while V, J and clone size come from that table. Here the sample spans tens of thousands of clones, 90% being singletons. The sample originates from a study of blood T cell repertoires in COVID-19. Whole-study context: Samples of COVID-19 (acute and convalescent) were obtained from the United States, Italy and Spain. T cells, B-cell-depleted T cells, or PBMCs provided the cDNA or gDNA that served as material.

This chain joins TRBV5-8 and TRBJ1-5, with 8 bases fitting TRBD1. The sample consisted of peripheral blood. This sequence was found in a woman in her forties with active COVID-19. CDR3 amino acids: CASSKRQGYQPQHF. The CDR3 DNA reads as TGTGCCAGCAGCAAAAGACAGGGGTATCAGCCCCAGCATTTT.